This T cell receptor (beta chain) was identified during a study of radiotherapy plus CTLA-4 blockade in lung cancer. About the study: For approximately 19% of patients, objective responses occurred, and around 31% had disease control.

Method: immunoSEQ multiplex PCR; TCRdb's copy keeps in-frame clones and lacks some. The sample holds 55,000 to 70,000 clones, less than 85% seen once. Comment on this clone: Its antigen is unidentified.

CDR3 length: 11 amino acids. Between the trimmed V and J ends, which lost 6 bases and 4 bases, there was a span of 10 bases. Germline values: CDR1 DFQATT, CDR2 SNEGSKA (reference sequence). Regarding the study as a whole: Blood TCR clones of tumor origin expanded after radiotherapy plus ipilimumab.

The sequenced sample was peripheral blood, obtained from a patient treated with radiotherapy plus ipilimumab. The J gene is TRBJ2-7, the V gene TRBV20-1; D is possibly TRBD1 (6 bases). This sequence originates from a human donor with non-small cell lung cancer who had a complete response to radiotherapy plus ipilimumab. This CDR3 is CSAQGTYEQYV. Here the CDR3 DNA reads TGCAGTGCGCAGGGGACATACGAGCAGTACGTC.